Listed below are T cell receptor beta chains from one sample, sequenced in a study of shared clonotypes between healthy human individuals. Sequencing was performed with immunoSEQ multiplex PCR; in TCRdb, only in-frame clones are kept and a portion is missing. Among roughly 1,000,000 clones, more than 75% were seen once, and the ten largest hold 0.55% to 0.7%. Sequenced material: memory CD4+ T cells from PBMCs. The receptors derive from a man between 18 and 35 years old in good health. Some clones in this sample may be carry-over from other donors' samples. CDR3s include the opening cysteine and the closing phenylalanine or tryptophan. D genes are given only for firm matches.

- TRBV28 CASSLGGASGNTIYF
- TRBV5-1 CASSRGSGSYNEQFF
- TRBV7-3 CASSPGRSSSGNTIYF
TRBD2 TRBV6-1 CATRISGTLYEQYF
TRBD1 TRBV4-1 CASSRPSGGASTEAFF
- TRBV7-9 CASSEQESSYEQYF
TRBD2 TRBV28 CASSFSGASTDTQYF
- TRBV11-1 CASSLSRVTDTQYF
- TRBV2 CASSGQRYGYTF
- TRBV2 CASSAGFTDTQYF
- TRBV4-3 CASSSSGDTQYF
- TRBV7-2 CASSLFRGAGELFF
- TRBV5-4 CASTLWASSSYNEQFF
- TRBV7-3 CASSSRGGAQYF
TRBD2 TRBV19 CASSMLAGVLETQYF
- TRBV2 CASRVRERSNEQFF
- TRBV28 CASSSPSQRSYSNQPQHF
- TRBV7-3 CASIIVIQPQHF
- TRBV28 CASSLLGDHEQYF
- TRBV6-5 CASYAASNTEAFF
- TRBV27 CASSPIARYNEQFF
TRBD1 TRBV28 CASSSPGQGAWEQYF
- TRBV19 CASRPGRAKNIQYF
TRBD2 TRBV11-2 CASSLRSSGFTYEQYF
- TRBV27 CASSLRVGPYEQYF
- TRBV30 CAWSVWQRHYGYTF
- TRBV7-9 CASSLAAGGGTGELFF
TRBD1 TRBV18 CASSPEGQIEAFF
- TRBV2 CASSLRGSGSNQPQHF
- TRBV19 CASSIDWATDTQYF
- TRBV5-1 CASSWAGAPEETQYF
TRBD1 TRBV4-2 CASSLNLGGFSEAFF
- TRBV29-1 CSVVGSYNEQFF
TRBD1 TRBV27 CASSRAGTGALKQFF
- TRBV6-5 CASSFGSLAGEQYF
TRBD1 TRBV28 CASSTGTGDSPLHF
TRBD2 TRBV4-3 CASSRLAGVVNEQFF
- TRBV11-2 CASSLGLLQPQHF
- TRBV5-1 CASSLVQGAHNEQFF
TRBD1 TRBV18 CASSPRDRGQNTEAFF
- TRBV5-1 CASSPGPYGGGNTIYF
- TRBV11-3 CASSPQGENTEAFF
TRBD1 TRBV6-1 CASSEHQGASADTQYF
- TRBV5-1 CASSLGLGPYEQYF
TRBD2 TRBV4-1 CASSQDTGVTSGSTDTQYF
- TRBV7-2 CASSQMGGSGYTQYF
- TRBV9 CASSARGREALYNEQFF
TRBD2 TRBV4-1 CASSPTSGIRYEQYF
TRBD2 TRBV13 CASSNGRGGTDTQYF
TRBD1 TRBV28 CASSLDRGRGYTF